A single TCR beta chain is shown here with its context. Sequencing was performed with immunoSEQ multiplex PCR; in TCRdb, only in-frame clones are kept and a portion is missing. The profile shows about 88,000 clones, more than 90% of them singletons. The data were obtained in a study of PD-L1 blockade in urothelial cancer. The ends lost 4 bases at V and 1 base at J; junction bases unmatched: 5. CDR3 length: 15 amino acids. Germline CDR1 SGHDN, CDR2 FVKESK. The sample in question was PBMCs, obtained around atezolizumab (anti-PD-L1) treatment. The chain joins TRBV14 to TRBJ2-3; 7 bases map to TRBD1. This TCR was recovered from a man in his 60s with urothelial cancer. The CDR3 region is CASSPHRGRTDTQYF. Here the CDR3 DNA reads TGTGCCAGCAGCCCGCACAGGGGACGCACAGATACGCAGTATTTT.